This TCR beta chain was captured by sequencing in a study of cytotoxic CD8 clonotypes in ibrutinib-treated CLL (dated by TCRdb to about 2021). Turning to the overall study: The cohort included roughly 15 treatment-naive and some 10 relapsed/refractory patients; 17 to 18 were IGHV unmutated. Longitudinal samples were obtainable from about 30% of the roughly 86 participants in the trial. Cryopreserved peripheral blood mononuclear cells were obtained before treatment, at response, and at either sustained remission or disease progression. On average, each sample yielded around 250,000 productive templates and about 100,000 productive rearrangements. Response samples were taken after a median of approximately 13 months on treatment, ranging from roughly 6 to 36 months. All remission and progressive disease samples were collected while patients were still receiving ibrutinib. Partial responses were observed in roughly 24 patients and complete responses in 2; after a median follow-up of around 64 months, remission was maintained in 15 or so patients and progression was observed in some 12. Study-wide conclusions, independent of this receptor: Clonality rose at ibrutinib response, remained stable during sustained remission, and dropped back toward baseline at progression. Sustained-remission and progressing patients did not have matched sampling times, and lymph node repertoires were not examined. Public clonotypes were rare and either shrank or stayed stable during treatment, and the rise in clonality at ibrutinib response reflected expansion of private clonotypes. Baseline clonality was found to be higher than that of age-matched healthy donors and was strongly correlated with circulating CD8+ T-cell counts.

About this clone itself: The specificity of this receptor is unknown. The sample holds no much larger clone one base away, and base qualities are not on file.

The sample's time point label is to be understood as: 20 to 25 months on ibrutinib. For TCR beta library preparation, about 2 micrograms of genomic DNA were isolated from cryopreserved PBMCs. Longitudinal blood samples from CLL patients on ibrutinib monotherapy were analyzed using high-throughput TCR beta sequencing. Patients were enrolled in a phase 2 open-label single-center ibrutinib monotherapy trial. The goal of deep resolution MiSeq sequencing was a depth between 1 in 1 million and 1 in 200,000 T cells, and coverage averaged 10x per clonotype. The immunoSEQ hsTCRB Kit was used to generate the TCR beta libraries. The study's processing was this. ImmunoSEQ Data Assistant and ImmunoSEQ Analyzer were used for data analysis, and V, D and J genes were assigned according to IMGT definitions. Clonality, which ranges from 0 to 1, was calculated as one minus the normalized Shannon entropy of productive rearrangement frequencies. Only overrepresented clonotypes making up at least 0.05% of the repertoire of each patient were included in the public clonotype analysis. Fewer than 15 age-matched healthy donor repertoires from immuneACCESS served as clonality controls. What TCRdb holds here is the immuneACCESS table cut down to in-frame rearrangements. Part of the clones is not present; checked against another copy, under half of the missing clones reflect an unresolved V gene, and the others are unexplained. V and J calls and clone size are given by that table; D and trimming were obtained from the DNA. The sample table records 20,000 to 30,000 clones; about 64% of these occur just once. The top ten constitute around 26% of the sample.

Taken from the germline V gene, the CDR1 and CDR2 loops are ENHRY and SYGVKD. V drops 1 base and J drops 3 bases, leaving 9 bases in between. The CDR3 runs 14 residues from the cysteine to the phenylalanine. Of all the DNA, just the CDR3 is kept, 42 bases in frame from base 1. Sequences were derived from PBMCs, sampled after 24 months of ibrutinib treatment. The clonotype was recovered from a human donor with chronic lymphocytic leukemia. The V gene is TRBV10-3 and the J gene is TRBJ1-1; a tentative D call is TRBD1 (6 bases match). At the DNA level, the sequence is TGTGCCATCAGTGAGTTGAGGGGGGACACTGAAGCTTTCTTT. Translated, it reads CAISELRGDTEAFF.